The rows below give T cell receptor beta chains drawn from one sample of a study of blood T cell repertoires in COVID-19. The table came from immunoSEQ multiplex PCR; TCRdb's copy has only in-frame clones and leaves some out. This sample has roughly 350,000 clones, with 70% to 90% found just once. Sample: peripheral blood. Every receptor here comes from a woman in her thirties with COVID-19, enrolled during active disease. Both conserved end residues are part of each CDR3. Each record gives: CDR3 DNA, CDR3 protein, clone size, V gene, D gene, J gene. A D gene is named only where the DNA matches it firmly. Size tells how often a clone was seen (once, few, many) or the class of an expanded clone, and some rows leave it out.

CDR3nt: TGCGCCAGCAGCCAAGATCTCAGGCTTGAACAGCCCCAGCATTTT
CDR3aa: CASSQDLRLEQPQHF
abundance: .
v_gene: TRBV4-1
d_gene: .
j_gene: TRBJ1-5

CDR3nt: TGTGCCTGGAGGCGGGGCCCCAGCACAGATACGCAGTATTTT
CDR3aa: CAWRRGPSTDTQYF
abundance: .
v_gene: TRBV30
d_gene: .
j_gene: TRBJ2-3

CDR3nt: TGTGCCAGCAGTTTACGCCGCAGCGGCCTCTCCTACGAGCAGTACTTC
CDR3aa: CASSLRRSGLSYEQYF
abundance: .
v_gene: TRBV27
d_gene: .
j_gene: TRBJ2-7

CDR3nt: TGTGCCAGCAGCTTAGGGGGCGGTCCCACAGATACGCAGTATTTT
CDR3aa: CASSLGGGPTDTQYF
abundance: .
v_gene: TRBV11-1
d_gene: .
j_gene: TRBJ2-3

CDR3nt: TGTGCCAGCTCACCACCGAGTTTCACAGATACGCAGTATTTT
CDR3aa: CASSPPSFTDTQYF
abundance: .
v_gene: TRBV18
d_gene: .
j_gene: TRBJ2-3

CDR3nt: TGTGCCAGCAGTTTTGTCCCCTCGGTGGCTAATGAAAAACTGTTTTTT
CDR3aa: CASSFVPSVANEKLFF
abundance: .
v_gene: TRBV28
d_gene: .
j_gene: TRBJ1-4

CDR3nt: TGCGCCAGCAGCCACTTCGGACAGGGGACTCTCTCTGGGGCCAACGTCCTGACTTTC
CDR3aa: CASSHFGQGTLSGANVLTF
abundance: .
v_gene: TRBV4-1
d_gene: TRBD1
j_gene: TRBJ2-6

CDR3nt: TGCGCCAGCAGCCAAATAGGGGCCTATGGCTACACCTTC
CDR3aa: CASSQIGAYGYTF
abundance: .
v_gene: TRBV4-3
d_gene: .
j_gene: TRBJ1-2

CDR3nt: TGTGCCAGCTCACTATATCCGAATGAGCAGTTCTTC
CDR3aa: CASSLYPNEQFF
abundance: .
v_gene: TRBV18
d_gene: .
j_gene: TRBJ2-1

CDR3nt: TGCGCCAGCAGCCAAGATCCCCTTCTGGCTTCGGATACGCAGTATTTT
CDR3aa: CASSQDPLLASDTQYF
abundance: .
v_gene: TRBV4-3
d_gene: .
j_gene: TRBJ2-3

CDR3nt: TGCAGCGTTAGGCGGACAATAACGAGCTCCTACAATGAGCAGTTCTTC
CDR3aa: CSVRRTITSSYNEQFF
abundance: .
v_gene: TRBV29-1
d_gene: .
j_gene: TRBJ2-1

CDR3nt: TGCGCCAGCAGTGAGGGGGCATCAGGAAACACCATATATTTT
CDR3aa: CASSEGASGNTIYF
abundance: .
v_gene: TRBV10-2
d_gene: .
j_gene: TRBJ1-3

CDR3nt: TGCGCCAGCAGCCAAGATCGCGGTACGGGTGTAGCTTTCTTT
CDR3aa: CASSQDRGTGVAFF
abundance: few
v_gene: TRBV4-1
d_gene: .
j_gene: TRBJ1-1

CDR3nt: TGTGCCAGCAGTGAAGGGGGCGCCGGGGACACCGGGGAGCTGTTTTTT
CDR3aa: CASSEGGAGDTGELFF
abundance: .
v_gene: TRBV28
d_gene: TRBD1
j_gene: TRBJ2-2

CDR3nt: TGTGCCAGTAGTCCTCCCGGACAGGCGATGAACACTGAAGCTTTCTTT
CDR3aa: CASSPPGQAMNTEAFF
abundance: .
v_gene: TRBV19
d_gene: TRBD1
j_gene: TRBJ1-1

CDR3nt: TGTGCCTGGAGTGGGGTGGGAGTGGGGAGCACAGATACGCAGTATTTT
CDR3aa: CAWSGVGVGSTDTQYF
abundance: .
v_gene: TRBV30
d_gene: .
j_gene: TRBJ2-3

CDR3nt: TGTGCCAGCAGCCCCGTTAGCGGGAGCGGCGGGGAGCTGTTTTTT
CDR3aa: CASSPVSGSGGELFF
abundance: .
v_gene: TRBV6-2/TRBV6-3
d_gene: TRBD2
j_gene: TRBJ2-2

CDR3nt: TGTGCCAGCGAGACAAGGACAGGGCTAAACACTGAAGCTTTCTTT
CDR3aa: CASETRTGLNTEAFF
abundance: .
v_gene: TRBV6-5
d_gene: TRBD1
j_gene: TRBJ1-1

CDR3nt: TGTGCCAGCAGTGCGGAAGGGACAGCGAATAATGAAAAACTGTTTTTT
CDR3aa: CASSAEGTANNEKLFF
abundance: once
v_gene: TRBV6-2/TRBV6-3
d_gene: TRBD1
j_gene: TRBJ1-4

CDR3nt: TGTGCCAGCAGGGGCGCGCAGGTGACCCAGTACTTC
CDR3aa: CASRGAQVTQYF
abundance: .
v_gene: TRBV28
d_gene: .
j_gene: TRBJ2-5

CDR3nt: TGTGCCAGCAGCCCTGGACTAGCGGGATACACCGGGGAGCTGTTTTTT
CDR3aa: CASSPGLAGYTGELFF
abundance: .
v_gene: TRBV4-2
d_gene: TRBD2
j_gene: TRBJ2-2

CDR3nt: TGTGCCAGCAGCTTAAAGACTAACGGTGGCTACACCTTC
CDR3aa: CASSLKTNGGYTF
abundance: .
v_gene: TRBV11-2
d_gene: .
j_gene: TRBJ1-2

CDR3nt: TGCGCCAGCAGCTTGGACAACCAAGAGACCCAGTACTTC
CDR3aa: CASSLDNQETQYF
abundance: .
v_gene: TRBV5-1
d_gene: .
j_gene: TRBJ2-5

CDR3nt: TGTGCCAGCGGGGGGAGTTTCTACGAGCAGTACTTC
CDR3aa: CASGGSFYEQYF
abundance: .
v_gene: TRBV2
d_gene: .
j_gene: TRBJ2-7

CDR3nt: TGTGCCAGCAGTCAAGGACTCCGGGACATCATTTACGAGCAGTACTTC
CDR3aa: CASSQGLRDIIYEQYF
abundance: few
v_gene: TRBV28
d_gene: .
j_gene: TRBJ2-7

CDR3nt: TGTGCCAGCAGCTTCGATACCAGGGAGACCCAGTACTTC
CDR3aa: CASSFDTRETQYF
abundance: .
v_gene: TRBV11-2
d_gene: .
j_gene: TRBJ2-5

CDR3nt: TGCGCCAGCAGCCAAGAGGGAGGACTAGCGTCGATCACAGATACGCAGTATTTT
CDR3aa: CASSQEGGLASITDTQYF
abundance: .
v_gene: TRBV4-3
d_gene: TRBD2
j_gene: TRBJ2-3

CDR3nt: TGTGCAAGTCGCCCGACCTCGGGGACAGATAGAGTCTATGGCTACACCTTC
CDR3aa: CASRPTSGTDRVYGYTF
abundance: .
v_gene: TRBV12-2
d_gene: .
j_gene: TRBJ1-2

CDR3nt: TGTGCCAGCAGTAAAACCAGGGGGTTCCCCTATGGCTACACCTTC
CDR3aa: CASSKTRGFPYGYTF
abundance: .
v_gene: TRBV6-5
d_gene: TRBD1
j_gene: TRBJ1-2

CDR3nt: TGTGCCAGCAGCTCTCTCCTTGGGGGCGCGGACGGCTACACCTTC
CDR3aa: CASSSLLGGADGYTF
abundance: .
v_gene: TRBV7-2
d_gene: .
j_gene: TRBJ1-2

CDR3nt: TGTGCCAGCAGTACGAGCCAGGACACTGAAGCTTTCTTT
CDR3aa: CASSTSQDTEAFF
abundance: .
v_gene: TRBV6-2/TRBV6-3
d_gene: .
j_gene: TRBJ1-1

CDR3nt: TGTGCCAGCAGACGCTATCAGGGTATGGGCACTGAAGCTTTCTTT
CDR3aa: CASRRYQGMGTEAFF
abundance: .
v_gene: TRBV2
d_gene: .
j_gene: TRBJ1-1

CDR3nt: TGTGCCAGCGACCAACCCGGGGACATTCAGTACTTC
CDR3aa: CASDQPGDIQYF
abundance: .
v_gene: TRBV19
d_gene: .
j_gene: TRBJ2-4

CDR3nt: TGTGCCAGCAGCCCCTCAAGACAGCCTAATGAAAAACTGTTTTTT
CDR3aa: CASSPSRQPNEKLFF
abundance: few
v_gene: TRBV7-9
d_gene: .
j_gene: TRBJ1-4

CDR3nt: TGTGCCAGTAGTCCCAAGAGGGGGATCGGGCTTCAGCCCCAGCATTTT
CDR3aa: CASSPKRGIGLQPQHF
abundance: once
v_gene: TRBV19
d_gene: .
j_gene: TRBJ1-5

CDR3nt: TGTGCCAGTAGACAAGCGGGATCCGCCGGGGAGCTGTTTTTT
CDR3aa: CASRQAGSAGELFF
abundance: .
v_gene: TRBV19
d_gene: TRBD2
j_gene: TRBJ2-2

CDR3nt: TGTGCCAGCAGCTTAAGCTGGGCGCAAGAGACCCAGTACTTC
CDR3aa: CASSLSWAQETQYF
abundance: .
v_gene: TRBV7-2
d_gene: .
j_gene: TRBJ2-5

CDR3nt: TGTGCCAGCAGCTTGGTAGGACAGGCATACTACGAGCAGTACTTC
CDR3aa: CASSLVGQAYYEQYF
abundance: .
v_gene: TRBV5-4
d_gene: TRBD1
j_gene: TRBJ2-7

CDR3nt: TGCAGTGCGGAGGGAAATTCACCCCTCCACTTT
CDR3aa: CSAEGNSPLHF
abundance: .
v_gene: TRBV20-1
d_gene: .
j_gene: TRBJ1-6

CDR3nt: TGTGCCTGGACCCAACCCAGGACAGGGGGTCGCGAGCAGTACTTC
CDR3aa: CAWTQPRTGGREQYF
abundance: .
v_gene: TRBV30
d_gene: TRBD1
j_gene: TRBJ2-7

CDR3nt: TGTGCCAGCACCCCGGGACAGGATGTGTACGAGCAGTACTTC
CDR3aa: CASTPGQDVYEQYF
abundance: .
v_gene: TRBV6-5
d_gene: TRBD1
j_gene: TRBJ2-7

CDR3nt: TGTGCCAGCTCAGCAGGGGGAAGCACAGATACGCAGTATTTT
CDR3aa: CASSAGGSTDTQYF
abundance: .
v_gene: TRBV18
d_gene: TRBD1
j_gene: TRBJ2-3

CDR3nt: TGTGCCAGCGGTAGACAGGGCCTAGGTGAGCAGTACTTC
CDR3aa: CASGRQGLGEQYF
abundance: .
v_gene: TRBV6-5
d_gene: TRBD1
j_gene: TRBJ2-7

CDR3nt: TGTGCCAGCAGTTCCAGGGGGATTTCACCCCTCCACTTT
CDR3aa: CASSSRGISPLHF
abundance: few
v_gene: TRBV6-5
d_gene: TRBD1
j_gene: TRBJ1-6

CDR3nt: TGTGCCAGCAGGACTCTAGGGGGAGACGAGACCCAGTACTTC
CDR3aa: CASRTLGGDETQYF
abundance: .
v_gene: TRBV27
d_gene: .
j_gene: TRBJ2-5

CDR3nt: TGTGCCAGCAGCTTAAGGGCGTGGACTAGCGGTACCGGGGAGCTGTTTTTT
CDR3aa: CASSLRAWTSGTGELFF
abundance: few
v_gene: TRBV7-3
d_gene: TRBD2
j_gene: TRBJ2-2

CDR3nt: TGTGCCAGCAGCTTAGCGCGTTCAGGAAACACCATATATTTT
CDR3aa: CASSLARSGNTIYF
abundance: .
v_gene: TRBV7-2
d_gene: .
j_gene: TRBJ1-3

CDR3nt: TGTGCCAGCAGCCCGGGACTAGCGGGAGTGGGTGAGCAGTTCTTC
CDR3aa: CASSPGLAGVGEQFF
abundance: .
v_gene: TRBV7-3
d_gene: TRBD2
j_gene: TRBJ2-1

CDR3nt: TGTGCCAGCCGCGAGCGCACAGATACGCAGTATTTT
CDR3aa: CASRERTDTQYF
abundance: few
v_gene: TRBV28
d_gene: .
j_gene: TRBJ2-3

CDR3nt: TGCGCCAGCAGCCGTAGTACTAGAAATGAGCAGTTCTTC
CDR3aa: CASSRSTRNEQFF
abundance: .
v_gene: TRBV4-1
d_gene: .
j_gene: TRBJ2-1

CDR3nt: TGTGCCAGCAGCCCTCCTAGCGGGAGTACGCGGGAGCAGTACTTC
CDR3aa: CASSPPSGSTREQYF
abundance: .
v_gene: TRBV4-2
d_gene: TRBD2
j_gene: TRBJ2-7